This is a list of T cell receptor beta chains from one sample in a study of blood T cells in healthy people across ages. TCRdb reprocessed the 5' RACE reads with MiXCR, giving one entry per CDR3 protein. The sample holds 800,000 to 950,000 distinct CDR3 sequences, about 28% seen once. These data were also filed under a second study, of T cells of mothers and their children.

Sequencing was performed on blood. These receptors originate from a woman aged 35 to 49 in good health. The CDR3 runs from the conserved cysteine through the conserved F or W. D genes are given only for firm matches. Clone size is not always given. Where it is, it says once, few, many or a class for expanded clones.

CASSFSSEKLFF	TGTGCCAGCAGCTTCTCCAGCGAAAAACTGTTTTTT	NA	TRBV7-2	TRBJ1-4	NA
CASSPIQGIYNEQYF	TGTGCCAGCAGCCCCATACAGGGGATCTACAATGAGCAGTACTTC	NA	TRBV7-9	TRBJ2-5	TRBD1
CASSFAGGGYGYTF	TGTGCCAGCAGTTTTGCAGGGGGCGGCTATGGCTACACCTTC	many	TRBV27	TRBJ1-2	TRBD1
CACLDRATYNEQFF	TGTGCCTGCTTGGACAGGGCCACCTACAATGAGCAGTTCTTC	few	TRBV28	TRBJ2-1	TRBD1
CASSPSGSRTDTQYF	TGTGCCAGCAGCCCAAGCGGGAGTCGCACAGATACGCAGTATTTT	NA	TRBV7-9	TRBJ2-3	TRBD2
CASSDRLGDRGYGYTF	TGTGCCAGCAGTGATCGTCTGGGGGACAGGGGCTATGGCTACACCTTC	NA	TRBV6-1	TRBJ1-2	TRBD1
CASGEGLAGYNEQFF	TGTGCCAGCGGCGAAGGACTAGCGGGGTACAATGAGCAGTTCTTC	NA	TRBV7-3	TRBJ2-1	TRBD2
CASSLGGRTDEQYF	TGCGCCAGCAGCTTGGGCGGCAGGACTGACGAGCAGTACTTC	few	TRBV5-1	TRBJ2-7	NA
CASSQVGRTTDTQYF	TGTGCCAGCAGCCAGGTGGGACGGACGACAGATACGCAGTATTTT	NA	TRBV11-2	TRBJ2-3	NA
CASSLGRAGLVAFF	TGTGCCAGCAGTTTGGGCCGTGCGGGTTTGGTAGCTTTCTTT	few	TRBV12-3/TRBV12-4	TRBJ1-1	NA
CASSQGVGIYEQYF	TGCGCCAGCAGCCAAGGGGTAGGCATCTACGAGCAGTACTTC	many	TRBV4-3	TRBJ2-7	NA
CSVGQSSSGANVLTF	TGCAGCGTTGGACAGTCCTCTTCTGGGGCCAACGTCCTGACTTTC	few	TRBV29-1	TRBJ2-6	NA
CSARDWNGGQPQHF	TGCAGTGCTAGAGATTGGAATGGGGGTCAGCCCCAGCATTTT	many	TRBV20-1	TRBJ1-5	NA
CASSRDREGGGYTF	TGCGCCAGCAGCCGTGACAGGGAAGGAGGTGGCTACACCTTC	many	TRBV5-1	TRBJ1-2	TRBD1
CASSPPGQYEQYF	TGTGCCAGCAGCCCCCCTGGGCAGTACGAGCAGTACTTC	NA	TRBV11-2	TRBJ2-7	NA
CASRRQGGQPQHF	TGTGCCAGCAGGCGTCAGGGAGGACAGCCCCAGCATTTT	many	TRBV27	TRBJ1-5	NA
CASSLRGEASTDTQYF	TGTGCCAGCAGCTTACGCGGGGAAGCTAGCACAGATACGCAGTATTTT	few	TRBV7-2	TRBJ2-3	NA
CASSLGPDRDEQYF	TGTGCCAGCAGTTTAGGCCCCGACAGGGACGAGCAGTACTTC	few	TRBV28	TRBJ2-7	TRBD1
CASSLGRAPDTQYF	TGTGCCAGCAGCTTAGGAAGGGCCCCCGATACGCAGTATTTT	many	TRBV7-8	TRBJ2-3	NA
CASSLGGQFNEQFF	TGTGCCAGCAGTTTAGGGGGACAGTTCAATGAGCAGTTCTTC	NA	TRBV12-3/TRBV12-4	TRBJ2-1	TRBD1
CASRLRPGPAPYGYTF	TGTGCCAGCAGACTCCGCCCCGGACCCGCGCCCTATGGCTACACCTTC	few	TRBV28	TRBJ1-2	NA
CASSNYYEQYF	TGTGCCAGCAGCAACTATTACGAGCAGTACTTC	many	TRBV27	TRBJ2-7	NA
CASARVGREQYF	TGTGCCAGCGCCCGGGTAGGGCGCGAGCAGTACTTC	few	TRBV2	TRBJ2-7	NA
CASSLVYGTGALEQYF	TGCGCCAGCAGCTTGGTGTACGGGACAGGGGCCCTCGAGCAGTACTTC	many	TRBV5-1	TRBJ2-7	TRBD1
CASSPGPLGSPLHF	TGTGCCAGCAGTCCAGGACCCCTTGGTTCACCCCTCCACTTT	NA	TRBV12-3/TRBV12-4	TRBJ1-6	NA
CASSSPAKRGGSYNEQFF	TGTGCCAGCAGCTCCCCGGCGAAGCGGGGGGGCTCCTACAATGAGCAGTTCTTC	NA	TRBV7-3	TRBJ2-1	TRBD2
CASSQGGHRTYEQYF	TGTGCCAGCAGCCAGGGGGGCCATAGAACCTACGAGCAGTACTTC	many	TRBV3-1	TRBJ2-7	NA
CSVQQGSSYNEQYF	TGCAGTGTTCAACAGGGGAGCTCCTACAATGAGCAGTACTTC	NA	TRBV29-1	TRBJ2-7	TRBD1
CASSLESGWDEQYF	TGCGCCAGCAGCTTGGAGTCAGGGTGGGACGAGCAGTACTTC	NA	TRBV5-1	TRBJ2-7	NA
CASSDSAGEGEQYF	TGTGCCAGCAGTGACTCTGCAGGGGAGGGCGAGCAGTACTTC	few	TRBV2	TRBJ2-7	NA
CASTPRVNYGYTF	TGTGCCAGCACCCCACGGGTGAACTATGGCTACACCTTC	many	TRBV7-3	TRBJ1-2	NA
CASRPETGGIYGYTF	TGTGCCAGCAGGCCCGAGACAGGGGGCATCTATGGCTACACCTTC	NA	TRBV3-1	TRBJ1-2	TRBD1
CASSMGLSSYNEQFF	TGTGCCAGCAGTATGGGGCTGAGCTCCTACAATGAGCAGTTCTTC	many	TRBV12-3/TRBV12-4	TRBJ2-1	NA
CASSPGLGETQYF	TGTGCCAGCTCACCGGGACTAGGGGAGACCCAGTACTTC	many	TRBV18	TRBJ2-5	TRBD2
CASSLLERINSPLHF	TGTGCCAGCAGTTTATTGGAACGGATTAATTCACCCCTCCACTTT	NA	TRBV28	TRBJ1-6	NA
CASSKPAGGLNEQFF	TGTGCCAGCAGTAAACCAGCGGGGGGGCTGAATGAGCAGTTCTTC	few	TRBV7-2	TRBJ2-1	TRBD2
CASSLGPGGENEQFF	TGTGCCAGCAGTCTCGGGCCCGGCGGGGAGAATGAGCAGTTCTTC	NA	TRBV28	TRBJ2-1	NA
CSAKGAGSTLYGYTF	TGCAGCGCCAAAGGGGCAGGGTCAACTCTCTATGGCTACACCTTC	many	TRBV29-1	TRBJ1-2	NA
CAWSLSIRNEQYF	TGTGCCTGGAGTCTGAGCATAAGAAACGAGCAGTACTTC	few	TRBV30	TRBJ2-7	NA
CASSLAGDRVHEQYF	TGCGCCAGCAGCTTGGCTGGGGACAGGGTGCACGAGCAGTACTTC	NA	TRBV5-1	TRBJ2-7	TRBD1
CASSQGWYGQYF	TGTGCCAGCAGCCAAGGCTGGTACGGGCAGTACTTC	once	TRBV3-1	TRBJ2-5	NA
CAGSVAAGRLTDTQYF	TGTGCCGGCAGCGTAGCTGCAGGGCGGTTAACAGATACGCAGTATTTT	few	TRBV9	TRBJ2-3	NA
CATTGTSGLTDTQYF	TGTGCCACCACGGGGACTAGCGGGCTCACAGATACGCAGTATTTT	NA	TRBV19	TRBJ2-3	TRBD2
CASSSGTGSTFYEQYF	TGTGCCAGTAGTTCAGGGACAGGTTCAACCTTCTACGAGCAGTACTTC	NA	TRBV19	TRBJ2-7	TRBD1
CASSEAPYEQYF	TGTGCCAGCAGTGAGGCTCCATACGAGCAGTACTTC	few	TRBV2	TRBJ2-7	NA
CASSLRAGNSAEAFF	TGCGCCAGCAGCTTGAGGGCAGGGAATTCCGCTGAAGCTTTCTTT	NA	TRBV5-1	TRBJ1-1	NA
CAISDALAGTYNEQFF	TGTGCCATCAGTGATGCCCTGGCGGGGACCTACAATGAGCAGTTCTTC	many	TRBV10-3	TRBJ2-1	NA